In this sample, the clone carrying this T cell receptor beta chain turned up a few times. In the original analysis: Amplification of reference gene primers provided the estimated nucleated cell counts. Libraries were prepared by immunoSEQ multiplex PCR; TCRdb keeps only in-frame clonotypes and omits some of them. D and trimming were read from the DNA, whereas the V and J calls and clone size are those reported in that table. The profile shows fewer than 250,000 clones, around 83% of them singletons. This entry comes from a study of blood T cell repertoires in COVID-19. Study context: Samples of COVID-19 (acute and convalescent) were obtained from the United States, Italy and Spain.

The CDR3 contains 14 residues. CDR1 and CDR2 (germline): GTSNPN, SVGIG (reference sequence). V dropped 4 bases and J dropped 5 bases, with 17 bases sitting between them. This chain connects TRBV30 to TRBJ1-1; possibly TRBD1 for D (6 bases). Source material: peripheral blood. The sequence derives from a woman in her fifties or sixties with acute or convalescent COVID-19. The CDR3 region is CAWTARGAQTEAFF. The CDR3 DNA reads TGTGCCTGGACTGCCCGGGGGGCGCAGACTGAAGCTTTCTTT.